The clone carrying this TCR beta chain appeared once. These data are taken from a study of OX40 agonist ivuxolimab in advanced cancers. Study in general: Prior therapy, whether anti-PD-1, anti-PD-L1 or anti-CTLA-4, was allowed, and approximately 40% had some.

Assay used: immunoSEQ multiplex PCR; TCRdb lists only in-frame clones, some missing. The data show roughly 65,000 clones, 70% to 85% seen once. With 6 bases removed from V and 4 bases from J, the gap between germline ends came to 17 bases. This CDR3 is 15 amino acids long. The germline V gene has CDR1 MDHEN and CDR2 SYDVKM. The chain couples TRBV28 to TRBJ2-3; D may correspond to TRBD1 or TRBD2 (6 bases each). This TCR derives from an adult with an advanced solid tumor such as melanoma, head and neck, liver or kidney cancer. Material: CD4+ or CD8+ T cells sorted from blood, obtained in a trial of the OX40 agonist ivuxolimab. CDR3 sequence: CASSPRGRNADTQYF. The DNA for the CDR3 is TGTGCCAGCAGCCCCCGGGGGCGAAATGCAGATACGCAGTATTTT.